The 11 T cell receptor beta chains below all came from one sample that was sequenced in a study of cytomegalovirus exposure and HLA in healthy donors. Primers for the PCR totalled 60 Vbeta and 13 Jbeta. Sequencing was performed with immunoSEQ multiplex PCR; in TCRdb, only in-frame clones are kept and a portion is missing. The repertoire holds over 85,000 clones, about 80% seen once, with around 2.9% in the top ten. The sequenced material came from PBMCs. These receptor sequences come from a woman in her fifties or sixties in good health and CMV-seropositive.

The rearrangement uses TRBV15 and TRBJ1-3; 10 nucleotides match TRBD1. Trimming cost V 7 bases and J 8 bases; bases outside gene matches: 5. CDR1 is LNHNV and CDR2 is YYDKDF in the germline V gene (reference sequence). The CDR3 consists of 13 residues. The CDR3 loop reads CATTTDRGDTIYF. The DNA of the CDR3 is TGTGCCACCACGACGGACAGGGGGGACACCATATATTTT.

The CDR3 DNA follows: TGCGCCAGCAGCCAAGATCAGATGGCGGGGGAGGGCCTAGGTACCGGGGAGCTGTTTTTT. Translation: CASSQDQMAGEGLGTGELFF. The J gene is TRBJ2-2, the V gene TRBV4-1; 7 bases are shared with TRBD2. Germline V gives CDR1 MGHRA, CDR2 YSYEKL. This CDR3 region has 20 residues. Trimming took 0 bases from V and 5 from J; bases not matched to a gene: 18.

This rearrangement joins TRBV4-1 to TRBJ1-2; TRBD1 matches at 9 bases. V gave up 1 base and J gave up 4 bases; unmatched junction bases: 4. Germline loops: CDR1 MGHRA, CDR2 YSYEKL. The CDR3 is 15 amino acids. Here the CDR3 DNA reads TGCGCCAGCAGCCAAGGAGACAGGGGGGTCTATGGCTACACCTTC. This codes for CASSQGDRGVYGYTF.

The chain uses TRBV7-9 and TRBJ1-1; 7 bases fit TRBD1. Unmatched junction bases numbered 14, after V lost 5 bases and J lost 11 bases. Germline values: CDR1 SEHNR, CDR2 FQNEAQ (reference sequence). The length of the CDR3 is 14 residues. The CDR3 coding sequence is TGTGCCAGCAGCGCGCGAGATGGACAGGTAGGCGCTTTCTTT. Amino acid sequence: CASSARDGQVGAFF.

This clone turned up a few times. This rearrangement joins TRBV6-6 to TRBJ1-1; no clear D. CDR1 and CDR2 from the germline V gene are MNHNY and SVGAGI (reference sequence). The CDR3 totals 11 residues. V shed 6 bases and J shed 8 bases, with 10 bases lying between them. CDR3 sequence reads: CASRARGEAFF. The CDR3 DNA reads TGTGCCAGCAGGGCCCGGGGAGAAGCTTTCTTT.

This clone was seen only a few times. The J gene is TRBJ1-2, the V gene TRBV28; 7 nucleotides match TRBD1. Germline V lookup: CDR1 MDHEN, CDR2 SYDVKM. V trimming: 4 bases; J trimming: 2 bases; junction bases outside the gene matches: 10. The CDR3 runs 16 residues. The CDR3 nucleotides are TGTGCCAGCAGTTGGACAGGACCCGCTTTCAACTATGGCTACACCTTC. This gives the protein CASSWTGPAFNYGYTF.

This clone was observed a few times. This chain uses TRBV7-3 with TRBJ2-1, with TRBD2 identical over 14 bases. V was pared by 0 bases and J by 10 bases, with 5 bases of the junction left unmatched. This CDR3 region has 16 residues. Germline V lookup: CDR1 SGHTA, CDR2 FQGTGA. The CDR3 DNA reads as TGTGCCAGCAGCTTAACGACTAGCGGGAGGGCCCGGGAGCAGTTCTTC. Its protein product is CASSLTTSGRAREQFF.

This chain joins TRBV18 and TRBJ2-7; D may be TRBD1 (6 bases). Germline V CDR1 and CDR2: KGHSH, LQKENI. Deletions cut 2 bases from V and 0 bases from J, with 11 bases between. The CDR3 has 15 residues. CDR3 region: CASSPSQGSSYEQYF. DNA of the CDR3: TGTGCCAGCTCACCATCTCAGGGGAGCTCCTACGAGCAGTACTTC.

The chain recombines TRBV30 with TRBJ1-4; D not certain. Germline lookup yields CDR1 GTSNPN and CDR2 SVGIG (reference sequence). With 1 base removed from V and 4 bases from J, the gap between germline ends came to 16 bases. There are 16 residues in the CDR3. The CDR3 loop reads CAWSGIYGALNEKLFF. In DNA form, the CDR3 reads TGTGCCTGGAGTGGAATCTACGGAGCCCTTAATGAAAAACTGTTTTTT.

The chain is built from TRBV28 and TRBJ1-5, with D perhaps matching TRBD1 (6 bases). V gave up 5 bases and J gave up 0 bases, with 14 bases separating them. The CDR3 is 16 residues long. Germline V gene data show CDR1 as MDHEN and CDR2 as SYDVKM. CDR3 residues: CASSPWTDYSNQPQHF. The CDR3 DNA is TGTGCCAGCAGTCCGTGGACAGATTATAGCAATCAGCCCCAGCATTTT.

The chain is built from TRBV15 and TRBJ2-7; maybe TRBD2 (5 bases). The V end was cut by 0 bases, the J end by 2 bases, with 11 bases between. CDR1 LNHNV and CDR2 YYDKDF come from the germline V gene (reference sequence). This CDR3 comprises 15 residues. The CDR3 here is CATSRDDGITYEQYF. CDR3 nucleotide sequence: TGTGCCACCAGCAGAGATGACGGGATCACCTACGAGCAGTACTTC.